The 22 T cell receptor beta chains reported below all come from one sample, sequenced in a study of cytomegalovirus exposure and HLA in healthy donors. TCRdb's copy holds only in-frame clones and misses some; the assay was immunoSEQ multiplex PCR. This table holds some 100,000 clones, approximately 91% found once. Sequenced: PBMCs. The receptor source for this set is a man younger than 30 in good health and CMV-seropositive.

The chain employs TRBV19 and TRBJ1-4; D is unclear. This CDR3 is built from 15 residues. Trimming removed 2 bases from V and 7 bases from J, with 14 bases in between. The V gene's germline CDR1 is LNHDA and CDR2 SQIVND (reference sequence). This chain's CDR3 is CASSIRSGVGEKLFF. The DNA for the CDR3 is TGTGCCAGTAGTATACGGTCGGGTGTGGGTGAAAAACTGTTTTTT. The full variable domain, completed using reference TRBV19 and TRBJ1-4, is DGGITQSPKYLFRKEGQNVTLSCEQNLNHDAMYWYRQDPGQGLRLIYYSQIVNDFQKGDIAEGYSVSREKKESFPLTVTSAQKNPTAFYLCASSIRSGVGEKLFFGSGTQLSVL.

The CDR3 DNA sequence: TGTGCCAGTACCAGGGGAATTATGTGGGATACGCAGTATTTT. As protein: CASTRGIMWDTQYF. This rearrangement joins TRBV19 to TRBJ2-3; possible D gene TRBD1, 6 bases. The germline V gene has CDR1 LNHDA and CDR2 SQIVND (reference sequence). The CDR3 runs 14 residues. V was clipped by 7 bases and J by 6 bases, with 17 bases between them.

This clone has a count of ten or more. CDR3 sequence (DNA): TGTGCCAGCGGGATGGGAACAGGGGGCGGATACGAGCAGTACTTC. Translation gives CASGMGTGGGYEQYF. The J gene is TRBJ2-7, the V gene TRBV6-1, with 9 bases identical to TRBD1. With V trimmed by 8 bases and J by 4 bases, 12 bases remained unmatched. CDR1 is MNHNS, CDR2 SASEGT, per germline. This CDR3 has 15 amino acids.

The V call is TRBV11-2, the J call TRBJ2-1; D possibly corresponds to TRBD2 (5 bases). CDR1 is SGHAT and CDR2 is FQNNGV in the germline V gene. V lost 5 bases to trimming and J lost 7 bases, with 6 bases between them. The CDR3 loop spans 11 amino acids. In DNA form, the CDR3 reads TGTGCCAGCAGCCCGGGGAATGAGCAGTTCTTC. It codes for CASSPGNEQFF.

This chain links TRBV10-1 with TRBJ2-7; D perhaps matches TRBD2 (6 bases). Trimming removed 4 bases at V and 2 bases at J, with 12 bases between. Germline V gene data show CDR1 as WNHNN and CDR2 as SYGVQD (reference sequence). This CDR3 contains 14 residues. The CDR3 nucleotides read TGCGCCAGCAGTGGGGGACTGCTACCCTACGAGCAGTACTTC. Translation: CASSGGLLPYEQYF.

CDR3 nucleotides: TGTGCCAGCAGCTTTTATGGGGCTGAAAAACTGTTTTTT. Amino acid sequence: CASSFYGAEKLFF. This rearrangement joins TRBV7-2 to TRBJ1-4; D is perhaps TRBD1 (5 bases). From germline, CDR1 is SGHTA and CDR2 FQGNSA. This CDR3 is 13 amino acids long. V dropped 3 bases and J dropped 7 bases, with 9 bases sitting between them.

This chain connects TRBV25-1 to TRBJ2-7; unclear D gene. Trimming pared 4 bases from V and 1 base from J, leaving 8 bases between. This CDR3 spans 13 amino acids. Germline values: CDR1 MGHDK, CDR2 SYGVNS. DNA for the CDR3: TGTGCCAGCAGTGTTCTAGGATCCTACGAGCAGTACTTC. Translating it yields CASSVLGSYEQYF.

The chain combines TRBV6-1 with TRBJ2-7, with TRBD1 matching 9 bases. The junction had 9 bases not matched to a gene; V was cut back by 8 bases and J by 1 base. Germline assignment: CDR1 MNHNS and CDR2 SASEGT. CDR3 length: 15 amino acids. CDR3 region: CASVGTGTESYEQYF. DNA for the CDR3: TGTGCCAGCGTGGGGACAGGGACGGAATCCTACGAGCAGTACTTC.

The chain joins TRBV6-5 to TRBJ1-4; a possible D gene is TRBD1 (5 bases). Germline CDR1 reads MNHEY; CDR2 reads SVGAGI. The CDR3 is made up of 13 amino acids. With 0 bases removed from V and 8 bases from J, the gap between germline ends came to 7 bases. CDR3 coding DNA: TGTGCCAGCAGTTACTCTCCAGGGGAAAAACTGTTTTTT. It codes for CASSYSPGEKLFF.

The rearrangement uses TRBV13 and TRBJ1-1, with D perhaps matching TRBD1 (5 bases). This CDR3 is built from 13 residues. The germline V gene encodes CDR1 PRHDT and CDR2 FYEKMQ (reference sequence). Deletions cut 6 bases from V and 1 base from J, with 9 bases between. The DNA of the CDR3 is TGTGCCAGCAGGGTTCAGGGGAACACTGAAGCTTTCTTT. It encodes CASRVQGNTEAFF.

Here the CDR3 reads CASSLDGTNYGYTF. In DNA form, the CDR3 reads TGCGCCAGCAGCTTGGACGGTACTAACTATGGCTACACCTTC. This chain joins TRBV5-1 and TRBJ1-2; D is unclear. The CDR3 contains 14 residues. Germline CDR1 is SGHRS and CDR2 is YFSETQ. The V end was cut by 0 bases, the J end by 0 bases, with 6 bases between.

V and J are TRBV5-4 and TRBJ2-1, with 12 bases that match TRBD2. V shed 4 bases, J shed 5 bases, and the junction held 7 bases outside the gene matches. CDR1 is SGHNT and CDR2 is YYREEE in the germline V gene (reference sequence). The CDR3 totals 16 residues. The CDR3 nucleotides read TGTGCCAGCAGCCGGGCTAGCGGGGGGGCACACAATGAGCAGTTCTTC. Its protein is CASSRASGGAHNEQFF. Full variable domain (rest looked up from reference TRBV5-4 and TRBJ2-1): ETGVTQSPTHLIKTRGQQVTLRCSSQSGHNTVSWYQQALGQGPQFIFQYYREEENGRGNFPPRFSGLQFPNYSSELNVNALELDDSALYLCASSRASGGAHNEQFFGPGTRLTVL.

This clone has a handful of counts. This chain joins TRBV7-9 and TRBJ1-2; unclear D gene. There are 13 residues in the CDR3. Trimming cost V 3 bases and J 6 bases, with 11 bases left between them. Germline CDR1 SEHNR, CDR2 FQNEAQ (reference sequence). This CDR3 reads CASSLVGDNGYTF. CDR3 sequence (DNA): TGTGCCAGCAGCTTGGTGGGAGATAATGGCTACACCTTC.

The chain has TRBV4-2 and TRBJ2-1, with a tentative D call TRBD2 (6 bases). Per the germline V gene, CDR1 is LGHNA and CDR2 is YNFKEQ. V dropped 0 bases and J dropped 2 bases, with 11 bases sitting between them. This CDR3 is 16 amino acids long. The CDR3, as DNA: TGTGCCAGCAGCCAAGACCTACCTAGCGCCTACAATGAGCAGTTCTTC. This gives the protein CASSQDLPSAYNEQFF.

The rearrangement links TRBV27 to TRBJ2-1, with a tentative D call TRBD2 (6 bases). Trimming removed 1 base at V and 0 bases at J, with 13 bases between. Looked up from germline, CDR1 is MNHEY and CDR2 is SMNVEV (reference sequence). The CDR3 extends over 17 amino acids. CDR3 sequence (DNA): TGTGCCAGCAGTTTATTTGCTGGGGGGACCTCCTACAATGAGCAGTTCTTC. This sequence encodes CASSLFAGGTSYNEQFF.

The V gene is TRBV6-1, the J gene TRBJ2-3, with D perhaps matching TRBD1 (8 bases). CDR3 length: 14 residues. Per the germline V gene, CDR1 is MNHNS and CDR2 is SASEGT. V was shortened by 10 bases and J by 1 base, with 15 bases between the two germline ends. This chain's CDR3 is CATETGGGTDTQYF. The DNA of the CDR3 is TGTGCCACCGAAACAGGGGGGGGCACAGATACGCAGTATTTT.

The genes are TRBV7-8 and TRBJ1-4; D not certain. The CDR3 loop spans 11 amino acids. Deletions cut 4 bases from V and 8 bases from J, with 5 bases between. Germline V lookup: CDR1 SGHVS, CDR2 FQNEAQ. CDR3 DNA: TGTGCCAGCAGCTCGTTCGAAAAACTGTTTTTT. Its translation: CASSSFEKLFF.

In DNA form, the CDR3 reads TGTGCCAGCAGCACCCCGGGGGAGACCCAGTACTTC. It codes for CASSTPGETQYF. The chain employs TRBV25-1 and TRBJ2-5; D might be TRBD2 (5 bases). With 6 bases removed from V and 5 bases from J, the gap between germline ends came to 10 bases. The germline V gene has CDR1 MGHDK and CDR2 SYGVNS. The CDR3 covers 12 residues.

The chain uses TRBV7-6 and TRBJ2-3, with D possibly matching TRBD1 (5 bases). Per the germline V gene, CDR1 is SGHVS and CDR2 is FNYEAQ. V was trimmed by 2 bases and J by 1 base, leaving 7 bases between them. The CDR3 is 14 residues long. The CDR3 DNA follows: TGTGCCAGCAGCTTAATGACAGGCACAGATACGCAGTATTTT. Translation: CASSLMTGTDTQYF.

The chain joins TRBV7-7 to TRBJ1-2; 9 positions agree with TRBD1. CDR1 and CDR2 from the germline V gene are SSHAT and FNYEAQ (reference sequence). The CDR3 loop spans 15 amino acids. The V segment lost 5 bases and the J segment 3 bases; nucleotides outside the gene matches: 7. The CDR3 bases are TGTGCCAGCAGCACCCCCAGGGACAGGGACTATGGCTACACCTTC. This gives the protein CASSTPRDRDYGYTF. Full variable domain (rest looked up from reference TRBV7-7 and TRBJ1-2): GAGVSQSPRYKVTKRGQDVTLRCDPISSHATLYWYQQALGQGPEFLTYFNYEAQPDKSGLPSDRFSAERPEGSISTLTIQRTEQRDSAMYRCASSTPRDRDYGYTFGSGTRLTVV.

This chain joins TRBV10-3 and TRBJ2-3, with 10 nucleotides matching TRBD1. The CDR3 has 14 amino acids. Trimming took 6 bases from V and 3 from J; bases not matched to a gene: 3. CDR1 is ENHRY and CDR2 is SYGVKD in the germline V gene. The chain's CDR3 is CAIRGQGNTDTQYF. CDR3 in DNA: TGTGCCATCAGGGGACAGGGGAATACAGATACGCAGTATTTT.

The chain carries TRBV28 and TRBJ2-2; TRBD2 aligns across 10 bases. V was clipped by 6 bases and J by 5 bases; unmatched bases: 6. CDR1 and CDR2 from the germline V gene are MDHEN and SYDVKM. The CDR3 extends over 15 amino acids. CDR3 sequence reads: CASSLPGLATGELFF. The CDR3 DNA sequence: TGTGCCAGCAGCCTTCCGGGACTAGCGACCGGGGAGCTGTTTTTT.